This T cell receptor beta chain was obtained from a study of T cells in women clearing cervical HPV infection (dated by TCRdb to the late 2010s). The study in broad terms: The cases were 20 to 30 women with histologically confirmed HPV16-related CIN3 or worse, and 2 of those women had invasive cancers. Controls were some 26 women whose single incident HPV16 infection cleared within 12 months without precancer or cancer developing. Blood from cases was collected at the visit where the lesion was first found, while blood from controls was collected once the infection could no longer be detected. For cases, a median interval of approximately 140 days, with an interquartile range of about 90 to 210 days, was observed between lesion detection and blood sampling. Since only a few of the women had HLA typing available, the possibility that HLA type was acting as a confounder could not be ruled out. The exploratory proof-of-principle case-control study was nested within the Guanacaste HPV Natural History Study in Costa Rica and compared TCR repertoires across cervical HPV16 outcomes. Cases and controls were matched on year of sample collection and on age within five years. Cases had a median age of around 32 years compared with roughly 41 for controls, and baseline characteristics showed no significant differences between the groups. In the parent cohort, 9,500 to 13,000 women aged 18 or older were enrolled in Guanacaste, Costa Rica, during about 1993 to 1995 and then followed for under 8 years. Quality controls consisted of five blinded duplicates per group, for a total of approximately 60 samples made up of about 50 participants and roughly ten replicates.

With respect to this clone: Its target antigen remains unknown. The sequenced fragment ends 3 residues before the CDR3 boundary, so the rest is inferred from the germline J gene.

Overall study results and their limits: TRBV6-7 relative abundance was lower in cases than in controls (roughly 0.12% versus 0.15%; Bonferroni P = 0.0008). TCR repertoire richness was significantly higher in CIN3+ cases than in controls across sequencing depths, while evenness did not differ. Random forest classifiers that combined richness and V gene abundances separated cases from controls with an estimated AUC of 0.8 to 0.85. The cross-sectional design could not show whether associations preceded infection or resulted from it; effector/memory subsets and HPV-specific T cells were not isolated. Because T-cell numbers per sample were unknown, differences in richness could reflect varying T-cell content rather than repertoire biology.

TCR beta CDR3 regions were amplified by multiplex PCR using the immunoSEQ assay from an average of around 1,200 ng genomic DNA per sample. Primer bias was corrected in the assay by using a complete synthetic TCR repertoire to establish an amplification baseline. Amplicons were sequenced on the Illumina platform. Concerning the study's data processing: Sequences were error-corrected by clustering with frequency ratios and a modified nearest-neighbor algorithm, then analyzed in the immunoSEQ Analyzer with IMGT gene definitions. At each rarefaction depth, TCR richness and evenness were averaged across 20 rarefaction repeats, and any sample with fewer sequences than the depth was left out. V, D and J gene relative abundances were compared between groups with Wilcoxon rank sum tests, applying FDR correction. An intraclass correlation of 95% to 97% for TCR richness and an average of roughly 76% across 60 to 80 gene segments were obtained from the blinded duplicates. Here the immuneACCESS table is served through TCRdb, limited to in-frame sequences with V and J called. Missing clones are a known gap in these copies; in checked studies unresolved V genes cover under half, and the rest lacks a known reason. The V and J calls and clone size were taken over from that table, and D and trimming were inferred from the DNA. The sample table holds 40,000 or so clones. The ten top clones hold approximately 5.9% of the sample.

The CDR3, cysteine through phenylalanine, is 19 amino acids long. The DNA shown is the part of the CDR3 that was read: 48 bases, in frame from base 1. Here V drops 2 bases and J drops 1 base, and the junction holds 17 bases not matched to any gene. Per the germline V gene (reference sequence), GTSNPN is the CDR1 and SVGIG is the CDR2. Every participant had a single incident cervical HPV16 infection, and prevalent HPV16 infections were excluded. Cervical HPV DNA was detected with MY09/MY11 PCR, and genotyping was done with dot-blot hybridization. Around 15 mL of heparinized blood was centrifuged, after which the buffy coat was aliquoted, frozen at -30 degrees C, and then stored at -80 degrees C. Genomic DNA was extracted from buffy coat specimens using QIAGEN kits.

The sequenced sample was blood buffy coat. This sequence originates from a woman between 18 and 75 years old with a cervical HPV16 infection that either progressed to CIN3+ or cleared (not recorded which). The rearrangement combines TRBV30 with TRBJ2-5, with TRBD1 identical over 9 junction bases. CDR3 bases read: TGTGCCTGGAGTAGCCGAGACAGGGGGTTGTTATCCGTCCAAGAGACC. It encodes CAWSSRDRGLLSVQET. The CDR3 as a whole reads CAWSSRDRGLLSVQETQYF.